This entry lists 9 T cell receptor beta chains sequenced from one sample in a study of long-term antiretroviral therapy in people with HIV. The assay used was immunoSEQ (version v3.0), run at survey level. This table comes from immunoSEQ multiplex PCR, and its TCRdb copy is limited to in-frame clones, with some not included. The sample shows about 25,000 clones, 86% of them seen only once. The source was unsorted PBMCs, collected 1.2 years after starting antiretroviral therapy. All receptors derive from a man aged 45-60 years with HIV.

The rearrangement joins TRBV18 to TRBJ1-1, with no clear D. The ends were cut back, 0 bases at V and 1 base at J, with 15 bases in the middle. Germline V gene sequence: CDR1 KGHSH, CDR2 LQKENI. The CDR3 has 17 amino acids. The CDR3 reads CASSPPRAVLTNTEAFF. The CDR3 nucleotides are TGTGCCAGCTCACCACCGCGGGCAGTCCTAACGAACACTGAAGCTTTCTTT. The full variable domain, in which reference TRBV18 and TRBJ1-1 provide the parts outside the CDR3, is NAGVMQNPRHLVRRRGQEARLRCSPMKGHSHVYWYRQLPEEGLKFMVYLQKENIIDESGMPKERFSAEFPKEGPSILRIQQVVRGDSAAYFCASSPPRAVLTNTEAFFGQGTRLTVV.

V usage is TRBV15 and J usage is TRBJ1-6, with TRBD1 matching over 9 bases. The CDR3 extends over 14 amino acids. Unmatched junction bases numbered 4, after V lost 6 bases and J lost 7 bases. The V gene's germline CDR1 is LNHNV and CDR2 YYDKDF (reference sequence). The CDR3 sequence is CATSWDRENSPLHF. The DNA for the CDR3 is TGTGCCACCAGTTGGGACAGGGAAAATTCACCCCTCCACTTT.

This clone was seen once. V gene TRBV27 combines with J gene TRBJ1-6, with D uncertain. Germline CDR1 is MNHEY and CDR2 is SMNVEV (reference sequence). This CDR3 spans 14 amino acids. With 3 bases removed from V and 10 bases from J, the gap between germline ends came to 13 bases. CDR3: CASSFLGKGSPLHF. The CDR3 DNA is TGTGCCAGCAGTTTTCTGGGCAAGGGCTCACCCCTCCACTTT.

The gene calls are TRBV4-1 and TRBJ1-6; 7 bases map to TRBD1. CDR3 length: 16 amino acids. V was pared by 4 bases and J by 4 bases, with 7 bases of the junction left unmatched. Germline CDR1 and CDR2: MGHRA and YSYEKL. For the CDR3, the DNA is TGCGCCAGCAGCCTTAGCGGACAGGCTTATAATTCACCCCTCCACTTT. This codes for CASSLSGQAYNSPLHF.

This chain links TRBV2 with TRBJ1-5; 9 positions match TRBD1. Germline V gene sequence: CDR1 SNHLY, CDR2 FYNNEI. This CDR3 is 13 amino acids long. The V gene end was trimmed by 7 bases and the J gene end by 4 bases; junction bases not matched to a gene: 2. The CDR3 bases are TGTGCCAGCAAAGGACAGGGGAATCAGCCCCAGCATTTT. This sequence encodes CASKGQGNQPQHF.

V is TRBV10-1 and J is TRBJ2-1; D possibly corresponds to TRBD2 (6 bases). V was shortened by 5 bases and J by 5 bases, with 19 bases between the two germline ends. The CDR3 sequence is 16 residues long. The germline V gene has CDR1 WNHNN and CDR2 SYGVQD (reference sequence). The CDR3 nucleotides read TGCGCCAGCAGTCCCCGGGGTCGGGGGATCCACAATGAGCAGTTCTTC. Its translation: CASSPRGRGIHNEQFF.

This chain links TRBV19 with TRBJ2-7; D possibly corresponds to TRBD2 (5 bases). This CDR3 comprises 13 residues. The V end lost 2 bases, the J end lost 2 bases, and 7 bases lay between the germline ends. Germline CDR1 LNHDA, CDR2 SQIVND (reference sequence). CDR3 region: CASSIKEAYEQYF. The CDR3 DNA reads as TGTGCCAGTAGTATAAAGGAGGCCTACGAGCAGTACTTC.

This chain joins TRBV6-1 and TRBJ1-2; the D is unclear. V was pared by 6 bases and J by 1 base, with 9 bases between. The CDR3 covers 13 residues. CDR1 is MNHNS, CDR2 SASEGT, per germline. CDR3 sequence reads: CASRVLSNYGYTF. The CDR3 DNA reads as TGTGCCAGCAGGGTACTCAGTAACTATGGCTACACCTTC.

This chain joins TRBV14 and TRBJ2-5; 11 bases align to TRBD2. The CDR3 spans 17 residues. Germline lookup yields CDR1 SGHDN and CDR2 FVKESK. V lost 5 bases and J lost 3; bases outside the gene matches: 11. CDR3 in amino acids: CASSYRLTSGGKETQYF. CDR3 nucleotides: TGTGCCAGCAGCTATCGCCTCACTAGCGGGGGCAAAGAGACCCAGTACTTC.